These 26 T cell receptor beta chains share one sample of origin, sequenced in a study of T cells in Graves' hyperthyroidism and ophthalmopathy. The TCR beta CDR3 regions underwent amplification using RNA transcripts as the source. First-round RT-PCR with HTBI primers amplified the TCR CDR3 region. Each CDR3 protein is one row after TCRdb ran MiXCR on the multiplex PCR reads. This repertoire shows about 410,000 distinct CDR3 sequences, around 13% found once; its top ten account for around 20%. Sequencing was performed on blood. The receptors derive from a woman aged 30 to 39 with Graves' ophthalmopathy.

The table lists this clonotype with many counts. The chain employs TRBV18 and TRBJ1-1, with a possible D match to TRBD1 (5 bases). The CDR3 contains 12 residues. With 1 base removed from V and 7 bases from J, the gap between germline ends came to 7 bases. Germline CDR1 KGHSH, CDR2 LQKENI. CDR3 protein: CASSPQGYEAFF. In DNA form, the CDR3 reads TGTGCCAGCTCACCACAGGGGTATGAAGCTTTCTTT.

This clonotype appeared many times. The rearrangement uses TRBV16 and TRBJ1-3; D is ambiguous. This CDR3 is 14 amino acids long. The germline CDR1 and CDR2 sequences are KGHSY and FQNENV. Trimming removed 4 bases at V and 7 bases at J, with 14 bases between. The CDR3, as DNA: TGTGCCAGCAGCCCGACATCCCCCCCCAACACCATATATTTT. It is translated as CASSPTSPPNTIYF. Supplemented by reference TRBV16 and TRBJ1-3, the full variable domain reads GEEVAQTPKHLVRGEGQKAKLYCAPIKGHSYVFWYQQVLKNEFKFLISFQNENVFDETGMPKERFSAKCLPNSPCSLEIQATKLEDSAVYFCASSPTSPPNTIYFGEGSWLTVV.

In its sample, this clonotype was seen many times. The chain combines TRBV6-5 with TRBJ1-1; no reliable D call. This CDR3 has 15 residues. From germline, CDR1 is MNHEY and CDR2 SVGAGI. V was cut by 2 bases and J by 1 base, with 11 bases left in between. The CDR3 DNA reads as TGTGCCAGCAGTTACAGGTACGGAGGGAACACTGAAGCTTTCTTT. It is translated as CASSYRYGGNTEAFF.

This clonotype was counted only a few times. This chain connects TRBV5-5 to TRBJ1-2; D may be TRBD1 (6 bases). CDR3 length: 15 residues. The germline gives CDR1 SGHKS, CDR2 YYEKEE (reference sequence). Trimming cost V 4 bases and J 4 bases, with 17 bases left between them. CDR3 sequence: CASSGLGSRGYGYTF. The CDR3 region has the DNA TGTGCCAGCAGCGGGTTGGGTTCCAGGGGCTATGGCTACACCTTC.

In this sample, this clonotype turned up a few times. The CDR3 sequence is CASSEEGTSSYNEQFF. CDR3 coding DNA: TGCGCCAGCAGTGAGGAGGGTACAAGCTCCTACAATGAGCAGTTCTTC. This chain connects TRBV10-1 to TRBJ2-1; a weak D match, TRBD2 (5 bases). The ends were cut back, 2 bases at V and 0 bases at J, with 11 bases in the middle. The germline gives CDR1 WNHNN, CDR2 SYGVQD (reference sequence). The CDR3 has 16 amino acids.

This clonotype was detected once. V is TRBV7-2 and J is TRBJ2-7; the D gene is possibly TRBD2 (7 bases). The CDR3 is 15 amino acids. V gave up 0 bases and J gave up 7 bases, with 16 bases separating them. Germline V CDR1 and CDR2: SGHTA, FQGNSA. CDR3 sequence: CASSLAAGGLWEQYF. The DNA for the CDR3 is TGTGCCAGCAGCTTAGCCGCCGGGGGGCTGTGGGAGCAGTACTTC.

This clonotype was seen at least ten times. The rearrangement uses TRBV18 and TRBJ1-5; D gene unclear. Germline V lookup: CDR1 KGHSH, CDR2 LQKENI. This CDR3 is built from 15 residues. Trimming shortened V by 3 bases and J by 0 bases, and 9 bases separated the two germline ends. CDR3 bases: TGTGCCAGCTCACCGCCGGGAGCTAGCAATCAGCCCCAGCATTTT. Encoded protein: CASSPPGASNQPQHF.

In this sample, this clonotype turned up a few times. CDR3 DNA sequence: TGCGCCAGCAGCTCCACCCAGGGGGATCGGGAGACCCAGTACTTC. This encodes CASSSTQGDRETQYF. This rearrangement joins TRBV5-1 to TRBJ2-5, with 7 bases aligning to TRBD1. This CDR3 has 15 residues. J was trimmed by 5 bases and V by 3 bases; bases with no gene match: 10. Germline V lookup: CDR1 SGHRS, CDR2 YFSETQ.

There are a few counts of this clonotype. The chain is built from TRBV10-3 and TRBJ2-3, with D possibly matching TRBD2 (6 bases). CDR1 ENHRY and CDR2 SYGVKD come from the germline V gene. The CDR3 runs 14 residues. The V gene lost 8 bases and the J gene lost 3 bases, with 15 bases spanning the gap. This CDR3 reads CAIEGGRETDTQYF. The CDR3 bases are TGTGCCATCGAGGGAGGCAGGGAAACAGATACGCAGTATTTT.

This chain connects TRBV5-8 to TRBJ2-1, with TRBD2 matching over 8 bases. The junction had 7 bases not matched to a gene; V was cut back by 1 base and J by 10 bases. The germline CDR1 and CDR2 sequences are SGHTS and YDEGEE. CDR3 length equals 14 residues. CDR3 sequence reads: CASSLRGGRVEQFF. The CDR3, as DNA: TGTGCCAGCAGCTTGCGGGGGGGCCGGGTCGAGCAGTTCTTC.

Ten or more counts support this clonotype. The chain carries TRBV28 and TRBJ2-2; the D is unclear. CDR3 length: 16 amino acids. Germline CDR1 and CDR2: MDHEN and SYDVKM. Trimming took 5 bases from V and 9 from J, leaving 22 bases between them. The CDR3 is CASSHPGAMRRRELFF. The DNA for the CDR3 is TGTGCCAGCAGTCATCCGGGCGCAATGCGTCGGCGGGAGCTGTTTTTT. The variable domain in full, completed from reference TRBV28 and TRBJ2-2, reads DVKVTQSSRYLVKRTGEKVFLECVQDMDHENMFWYRQDPGLGLRLIYFSYDVKMKEKGDIPEGYSVSREKKERFSLILESASTNQTSMYLCASSHPGAMRRRELFFGEGSRLTVL.

This clonotype has more than one count but fewer than ten. The V gene is TRBV9, the J gene TRBJ2-7, with TRBD1 matching over 10 bases. The germline CDR1 and CDR2 sequences are SGDLS and YYNGEE. Trimming cost V 0 bases and J 6 bases; bases outside gene matches: 3. CDR3 length: 14 amino acids. The CDR3 loop is CASSVGQGASEQYF. The CDR3 DNA sequence: TGTGCCAGCAGCGTAGGACAGGGGGCAAGCGAGCAGTACTTC.

The rearrangement joins TRBV10-3 to TRBJ2-1; no firm D call. V lost 2 bases and J 6 bases, leaving 8 bases between the germline ends. This CDR3 spans 13 amino acids. The germline gives CDR1 ENHRY, CDR2 SYGVKD. The CDR3 loop is CAISEVIGNEQFF. Written as DNA, the CDR3 is TGTGCCATCAGTGAGGTGATAGGCAATGAGCAGTTCTTC.

The table lists this clonotype with a few counts. The chain links TRBV7-2 to TRBJ2-3, with D hard to call. From germline, CDR1 is SGHTA and CDR2 FQGNSA. Trimming cost V 5 bases and J 0 bases, with 9 bases left between them. This CDR3 region has 14 residues. DNA of the CDR3: TGTGCCAGCAGCACCAGGCAAAGCACAGATACGCAGTATTTT. It yields the protein CASSTRQSTDTQYF.

This clonotype was recorded at least ten times. This sequence joins TRBV19 and TRBJ1-2, with 7 bases aligning to TRBD1. This CDR3 has 13 residues. Germline-derived CDR1 and CDR2 are LNHDA and SQIVND (reference sequence). The ends lost 4 bases at V and 9 bases at J; junction bases unmatched: 8. In DNA, the CDR3 is TGTGCCAGTAGTACCCCGGACAGGCCAAGCTACACCTTC. It specifies CASSTPDRPSYTF.

This clonotype was seen only once. This rearrangement joins TRBV7-2 to TRBJ2-7; TRBD2 aligns across 11 bases. The CDR3 runs to 18 residues. Germline V CDR1 and CDR2: SGHTA, FQGNSA. V lost 4 bases and J lost 2; bases outside the gene matches: 13. CDR3: CASSSQPDGTSGTYEQYF. The CDR3 region has the DNA TGTGCCAGCAGCTCACAGCCCGACGGGACTAGCGGAACCTACGAGCAGTACTTC.

This clonotype was seen more than once but under ten times. The chain recombines TRBV28 with TRBJ1-4; unclear D gene. The germline V gene has CDR1 MDHEN and CDR2 SYDVKM. V lost 6 bases and J 4 bases, leaving 6 bases between the germline ends. CDR3 size: 12 residues. The chain's CDR3 is CASSEFNEKLFF. CDR3 DNA sequence: TGTGCCAGCAGCGAGTTTAATGAAAAACTGTTTTTT.

This clonotype has ten or more counts. The J gene is TRBJ1-1, the V gene TRBV11-1; a weak D match, TRBD1 (5 bases). Germline CDR1 and CDR2: SGHAT and FQDESV (reference sequence). This CDR3 contains 16 residues. V gave up 0 bases and J gave up 4 bases, with 15 bases separating them. The CDR3 nucleotides are TGTGCCAGCAGCTTAGCTCCCAAGGGGTGGGGCACTGAAGCTTTCTTT. It specifies CASSLAPKGWGTEAFF. The variable domain in full, completed from reference TRBV11-1 and TRBJ1-1, reads EAEVAQSPRYKITEKSQAVAFWCDPISGHATLYWYRQILGQGPELLVQFQDESVVDDSQLPKDRFSAERLKGVDSTLKIQPAELGDSAMYLCASSLAPKGWGTEAFFGQGTRLTVV.

This clonotype was counted at least ten times. The rearrangement uses TRBV5-1 and TRBJ1-6, with D hard to call. V was cut by 0 bases and J by 8 bases, with 12 bases left in between. The length of the CDR3 is 15 residues. Germline V gives CDR1 SGHRS, CDR2 YFSETQ. CDR3 bases: TGCGCCAGCAGCTTGGAGGCGAGGGAGTATTCACCCCTCCACTTT. Translating gives CASSLEAREYSPLHF.

This clonotype has ten or more counts. The chain is built from TRBV12-3 or TRBV12-4 and TRBJ1-4, with D tentatively TRBD1 (5 bases). The germline V and J ends were trimmed by 7 bases and 0 bases, with 18 bases remaining between them. This CDR3 spans 17 amino acids. The CDR3 nucleotides are TGTGCCAGCATTTCATCGAAGGGGAGTTCAACTAATGAAAAACTGTTTTTT. Translated: CASISSKGSSTNEKLFF.

Many counts were recorded for this clonotype. The V and J genes are TRBV4-1 and TRBJ2-7; D remains ambiguous. Per germline, CDR1 MGHRA and CDR2 YSYEKL. V was shortened by 4 bases and J by 3 bases, with 13 bases between the two germline ends. This CDR3 is built from 14 residues. The CDR3 sequence is CASSPISMGYEQYF. CDR3 nucleotide sequence: TGCGCCAGCAGCCCCATTTCCATGGGCTACGAGCAGTACTTC.

The sample holds many counts of this clonotype. The chain has TRBV2 and TRBJ1-1; 8 bases are a match to TRBD1. Germline-derived CDR1 and CDR2 are SNHLY and FYNNEI. With 6 bases clipped from V and 4 bases from J, the junction kept 10 bases outside the gene matches. This CDR3 comprises 15 residues. The CDR3 DNA sequence: TGTGCCAGCAGGGTGGCAGGGGGCCGAAGCACTGAAGCTTTCTTT. Encoded protein: CASRVAGGRSTEAFF.

This clonotype was recorded many times. The chain combines TRBV6-1 with TRBJ2-3, with TRBD2 identical over 10 bases. With V trimmed by 6 bases and J by 6 bases, 6 bases remained unmatched. This CDR3 has 14 amino acids. Germline CDR1 MNHNS, CDR2 SASEGT. DNA for the CDR3: TGTGCCAGCAGCGTGAGCGGGGGGGGGGATACGCAGTATTTT. It encodes CASSVSGGGDTQYF.

This clonotype was counted many times. This chain connects TRBV2 to TRBJ2-5; 11 bases fit TRBD2. V was pared by 3 bases and J by 4 bases, with 4 bases of the junction left unmatched. CDR3 length: 15 amino acids. Looked up from germline, CDR1 is SNHLY and CDR2 is FYNNEI. The CDR3 DNA follows: TGTGCCAGCAGTGAGTTAGCGGGGGGGCCAGAGACCCAGTACTTC. It codes for CASSELAGGPETQYF.

This clonotype was observed at least ten times. The genes are TRBV2 and TRBJ1-1, with TRBD1 matching 7 bases. With 3 bases clipped from V and 1 base from J, the junction kept 11 bases outside the gene matches. Looked up from germline, CDR1 is SNHLY and CDR2 is FYNNEI. The length of the CDR3 is 17 residues. CDR3 DNA sequence: TGTGCCAGCAGTGAGGCCGGGACAGCACTCGGGAACACTGAAGCTTTCTTT. Translating gives CASSEAGTALGNTEAFF.

The table lists this clonotype with a few counts. This chain joins TRBV29-1 and TRBJ2-5; D is ambiguous. CDR1 is SQVTM, CDR2 ANQGSEA, per germline. CDR3 length equals 13 residues. V was cut by 7 bases and J by 3 bases, with 15 bases left in between. CDR3 amino acids: CSAETPQKETQYF. CDR3 DNA: TGCAGCGCTGAGACCCCACAAAAAGAGACCCAGTACTTC.